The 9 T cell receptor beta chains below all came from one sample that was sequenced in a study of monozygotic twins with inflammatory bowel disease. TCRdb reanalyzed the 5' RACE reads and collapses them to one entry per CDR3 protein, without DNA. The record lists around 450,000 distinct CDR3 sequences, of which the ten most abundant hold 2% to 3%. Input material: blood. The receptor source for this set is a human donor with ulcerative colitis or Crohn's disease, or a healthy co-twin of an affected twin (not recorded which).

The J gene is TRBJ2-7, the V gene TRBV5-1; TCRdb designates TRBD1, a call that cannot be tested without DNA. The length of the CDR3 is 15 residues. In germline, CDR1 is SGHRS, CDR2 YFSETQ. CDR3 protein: CASSLAGTGTYEQYF.

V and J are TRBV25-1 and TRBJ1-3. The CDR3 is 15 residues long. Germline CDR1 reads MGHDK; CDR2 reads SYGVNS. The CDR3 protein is CASSLAGVSGNTIYF.

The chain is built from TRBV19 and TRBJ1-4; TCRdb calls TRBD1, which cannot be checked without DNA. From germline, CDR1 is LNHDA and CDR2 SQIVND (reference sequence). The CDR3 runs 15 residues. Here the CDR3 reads CASHPEGAMDEKLFF.

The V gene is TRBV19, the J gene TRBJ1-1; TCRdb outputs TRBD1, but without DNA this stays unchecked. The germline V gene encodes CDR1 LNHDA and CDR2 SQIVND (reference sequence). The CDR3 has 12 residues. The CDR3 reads CASRGANTEAFF.

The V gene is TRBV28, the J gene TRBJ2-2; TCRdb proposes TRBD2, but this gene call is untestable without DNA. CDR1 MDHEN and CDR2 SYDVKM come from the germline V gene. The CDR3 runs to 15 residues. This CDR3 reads CASSLGLAFTGELFF.

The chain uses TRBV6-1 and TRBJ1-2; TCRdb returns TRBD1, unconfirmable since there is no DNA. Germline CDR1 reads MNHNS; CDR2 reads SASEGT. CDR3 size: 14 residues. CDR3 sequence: CASSRGDRGLGYTF.

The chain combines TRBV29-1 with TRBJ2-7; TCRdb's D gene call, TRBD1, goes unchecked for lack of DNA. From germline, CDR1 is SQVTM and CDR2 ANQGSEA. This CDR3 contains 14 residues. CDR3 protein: CSGAGTGEPYEQYF.

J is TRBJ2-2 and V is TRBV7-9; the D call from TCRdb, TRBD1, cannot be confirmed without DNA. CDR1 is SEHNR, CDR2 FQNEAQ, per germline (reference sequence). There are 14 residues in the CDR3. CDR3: CASSLSTRAGELFF.

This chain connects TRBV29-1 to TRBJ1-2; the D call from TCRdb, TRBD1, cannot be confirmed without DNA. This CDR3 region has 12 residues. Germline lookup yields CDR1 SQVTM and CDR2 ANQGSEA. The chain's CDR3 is CSVEEPPRADTF.